Following are 17 T cell receptor beta chains from one sample sequenced in a study of cytomegalovirus exposure and HLA in healthy donors. PCR was performed using 60 Vbeta and 13 Jbeta primers. Clones were read by immunoSEQ multiplex PCR, and TCRdb kept only the in-frame ones, dropping some. The sample gives 150,000 to 200,000 clones, 76% of which show up once; approximately 2.8% is in the top ten. The sequenced material came from PBMCs. These receptors were collected from a male donor in good health and CMV-seronegative.

This clone was counted a single time. The chain recombines TRBV4-2 with TRBJ2-3; 7 bases are shared with TRBD2. The CDR3 has 16 amino acids. The V and J ends lost 0 bases and 4 bases, in that order; junction bases with no gene match: 7. Germline CDR1 and CDR2: LGHNA and YNFKEQ. The CDR3 here is CASSQDMAGEADTQYF. The CDR3, as DNA: TGTGCCAGCAGCCAAGACATGGCGGGGGAGGCAGATACGCAGTATTTT.

The J gene is TRBJ1-3, the V gene TRBV7-2, with 7 bases aligning to TRBD1. CDR3 length: 15 amino acids. The V gene's germline CDR1 is SGHTA and CDR2 FQGNSA. The J segment lost 0 bases and the V segment lost 6 bases, leaving 5 bases of the junction unmatched. Written as DNA, the CDR3 is TGTGCCAGCAGAGCAACAGGGGTCTCTGGAAACACCATATATTTT. Its translation is CASRATGVSGNTIYF.

The J gene is TRBJ1-2, the V gene TRBV4-1; D gene uncertain. The CDR3 totals 14 residues. The germline CDR1 and CDR2 sequences are MGHRA and YSYEKL. V lost 0 bases, J lost 8 bases, and 13 bases lay in between. The CDR3 here is CASSQELAAGGYTF. The CDR3 DNA reads as TGCGCCAGCAGCCAAGAGTTGGCAGCAGGAGGCTACACCTTC.

V gene TRBV7-8 combines with J gene TRBJ1-5, with a tentative D call TRBD1 (5 bases). V was clipped by 5 bases and J by 0 bases, with 14 bases between them. The CDR3 runs 16 residues. CDR1 and CDR2 from the germline V gene are SGHVS and FQNEAQ. Here the CDR3 DNA reads TGTGCCAGCAGCATCCTCAGGGAAATTAGCAATCAGCCCCAGCATTTT. Its protein product is CASSILREISNQPQHF.

This clone was found once. The chain carries TRBV30 and TRBJ1-2; TRBD1 is a possible D gene (6 bases). Trimming removed 4 bases from V and 11 bases from J, with 17 bases in between. The CDR3 covers 12 residues. Germline values: CDR1 GTSNPN, CDR2 SVGIG (reference sequence). For the CDR3, the DNA is TGTGCCTGGAAGCTGAATCACCAGGGGTACACCTTC. Its protein is CAWKLNHQGYTF.

The V and J genes are TRBV29-1 and TRBJ2-5, with 10 positions matching TRBD2. This CDR3 region has 15 residues. The J segment lost 4 bases and the V segment lost 5 bases, leaving 10 bases of the junction unmatched. Germline loops: CDR1 SQVTM, CDR2 ANQGSEA. The CDR3 protein is CSVRTSGEGIETQYF. CDR3 in DNA: TGCAGCGTTCGAACTAGCGGGGAGGGCATAGAGACCCAGTACTTC.

V usage is TRBV6-5 and J usage is TRBJ1-5, with TRBD1 matching 10 bases. Germline values: CDR1 MNHEY, CDR2 SVGAGI. The V segment lost 8 bases and the J segment 6 bases; nucleotides outside the gene matches: 10. This CDR3 spans 15 amino acids. The CDR3 DNA reads as TGTGCCAGCGCGAGGACAGGGGGGCGCGGTCAGCCCCAGCATTTT. Translated: CASARTGGRGQPQHF.

The chain carries TRBV11-2 and TRBJ2-1; TRBD1 might be the D (5 bases). Germline CDR1 is SGHAT and CDR2 is FQNNGV. V shed 5 bases and J shed 4 bases, with 9 bases lying between them. The CDR3 length is 13 residues. CDR3 bases: TGTGCCAGCAGCATCCCAGGGTACAATGAGCAGTTCTTC. Translated: CASSIPGYNEQFF.

The chain links TRBV15 to TRBJ1-5; D call uncertain. The CDR3 is 12 residues long. Germline V gene data show CDR1 as LNHNV and CDR2 as YYDKDF (reference sequence). The V end lost 6 bases, the J end lost 3 bases, and 6 bases lay between the germline ends. The CDR3 DNA is TGTGCCACCAGTCCGTACAATCAGCCCCAGCATTTT. This translates into CATSPYNQPQHF.

The chain carries TRBV13 and TRBJ2-7; no definite D call. Germline CDR1 PRHDT, CDR2 FYEKMQ (reference sequence). Trimming cost V 6 bases and J 1 base, with 4 bases left between them. This CDR3 is 11 amino acids long. CDR3 sequence reads: CASSSSYEQYF. CDR3 in DNA: TGTGCCAGCAGTTCGTCCTACGAGCAGTACTTC.

V usage is TRBV28 and J usage is TRBJ2-1, with a possible D match to TRBD2 (7 bases). The CDR3 spans 15 residues. Deletions cut 2 bases from V and 6 bases from J, with 14 bases between. Germline values: CDR1 MDHEN, CDR2 SYDVKM. CDR3 DNA sequence: TGTGCCAGCAGTTTAGCCAGGGAGGGGGGCAATGAGCAGTTCTTC. Amino acids: CASSLAREGGNEQFF.

There are a few counts of this clone. Germline is not matched at one junction end, which may reflect a read error. At the DNA level, this CDR3 is encoded by other sequences in the same sample as well. V gene TRBV11-2 combines with J gene TRBJ2-3; 12 bases fit TRBD2. Germline CDR1 is SGHAT and CDR2 is FQNNGV. This CDR3 contains 16 residues. Here the CDR3 reads CASSQDLAGGPDTQYF. CDR3 nucleotides: TGCGCCAGCAGCCAAGATCTAGCGGGAGGGCCAGATACGCAGTATTTT.

The rearrangement joins TRBV11-2 to TRBJ2-7; D may be TRBD2 (5 bases). Germline lookup yields CDR1 SGHAT and CDR2 FQNNGV. This CDR3 has 14 residues. The germline V and J ends were trimmed by 1 base and 3 bases, with 10 bases remaining between them. DNA for the CDR3: TGTGCCAGCAGCTTAGGAGGGAGAGACTACGAGCAGTACTTC. This translates into CASSLGGRDYEQYF.

This clone occurred once. The chain combines TRBV9 with TRBJ2-1; D is perhaps TRBD2 (6 bases). This CDR3 has 17 amino acids. V lost 0 bases and J 6 bases, leaving 19 bases between the germline ends. In germline, CDR1 is SGDLS, CDR2 YYNGEE. CDR3 in amino acids: CASSVAPVGGRTNEQFF. CDR3 DNA sequence: TGTGCCAGCAGCGTAGCTCCCGTTGGGGGGAGGACCAATGAGCAGTTCTTC.

This clone was observed a handful of times. The genes are TRBV2 and TRBJ2-5; 7 nucleotides line up with TRBD1. J was trimmed by 5 bases and V by 2 bases; bases with no gene match: 5. The CDR3 spans 14 residues. Germline lookup yields CDR1 SNHLY and CDR2 FYNNEI. The CDR3 DNA follows: TGTGCCAGCAGTGAAAGGGGGCGCGTTGAGACCCAGTACTTC. Translation gives CASSERGRVETQYF.

This chain connects TRBV20-1 to TRBJ1-6, with D hard to call. Germline V gene lookup returns CDR1 DFQATT and CDR2 SNEGSKA (reference sequence). The CDR3 totals 11 residues. Trimming cost V 3 bases and J 7 bases, with 4 bases left between them. CDR3 nucleotide sequence: TGCAGTGCTAGCAAAAATTCACCCCTCCACTTT. This encodes CSASKNSPLHF.

The chain couples TRBV18 to TRBJ2-3; no definite D call. The V end was cut by 6 bases, the J end by 3 bases, with 13 bases between. Germline V lookup: CDR1 KGHSH, CDR2 LQKENI. The CDR3 covers 14 residues. CDR3 sequence reads: CASSTWAGTDTQYF. The CDR3 DNA follows: TGTGCCAGCTCGACGTGGGCCGGAACAGATACGCAGTATTTT.